These T cell receptor beta chains were read from a single sample in a study of memory CD4+ T cells and cytomegalovirus serostatus. Measured with immunoSEQ multiplex PCR; TCRdb has only the in-frame clones, and not every one. This sample has about 57,000 clones, with approximately 79% found just once. Sequenced sample: memory CD4+ T cells from blood. These receptors came from an adult in good health and CMV-seronegative. CDR3s include the opening cysteine and the closing phenylalanine or tryptophan. A D gene is named only where the DNA matches it firmly. Clone sizes are given selectively: once, few, many, or a class where the clone is expanded.

J | D | size | V | CDR3 | DNA
TRBJ2-3 | TRBD1 | NA | TRBV6-5 | CASRDRGRTTDTQYF | TGTGCCAGCAGAGACAGGGGGCGCACGACAGATACGCAGTATTTT
TRBJ1-4 | NA | NA | TRBV11-2 | CASSFGTPATNEKLFF | TGTGCCAGCAGCTTCGGGACTCCGGCAACTAATGAAAAACTGTTTTTT
TRBJ2-7 | NA | NA | TRBV28 | CASSERVVPYEQYF | TGTGCCAGCAGTGAAAGAGTGGTCCCCTACGAGCAGTACTTC
TRBJ2-1 | TRBD2 | NA | TRBV4-1 | CASSPSLTSGNKGGNEQFF | TGCGCCAGCAGCCCATCCTTGACTAGCGGGAATAAAGGTGGCAATGAGCAGTTCTTC
TRBJ1-5 | NA | NA | TRBV5-6 | CASSTGRDQPQHF | TGTGCCAGCAGTACCGGGAGGGATCAGCCCCAGCATTTT
TRBJ1-3 | NA | NA | TRBV15 | CATADGQLAGNTIYF | TGTGCCACCGCCGATGGTCAGCTCGCTGGAAACACCATATATTTT
TRBJ1-1 | TRBD1 | NA | TRBV4-2 | CASRAPDRANTEAFF | TGTGCCAGCCGAGCCCCTGACAGGGCGAACACTGAAGCTTTCTTT
TRBJ2-7 | NA | NA | TRBV7-9 | CASSLGGEDEQYF | TGTGCCAGCAGCTTAGGGGGGGAGGATGAGCAGTACTTC
TRBJ1-4 | NA | NA | TRBV27 | CASSLRGRDNEKLFF | TGTGCCAGCAGTTTAAGAGGCAGAGATAATGAAAAACTGTTTTTT
TRBJ2-5 | NA | once | TRBV10-3 | CAISEVGETQYF | TGTGCCATCAGTGAGGTTGGAGAGACCCAGTACTTC
TRBJ2-2 | TRBD2 | NA | TRBV4-1 | CASSHPGLAIRAGNTGELFF | TGCGCCAGCAGCCACCCGGGACTAGCGATTAGAGCAGGGAACACCGGGGAGCTGTTTTTT
TRBJ1-1 | NA | few | TRBV28 | CAISDKNTEAFF | TGTGCCATCTCGGACAAGAACACTGAAGCTTTCTTT
TRBJ1-4 | NA | NA | TRBV2 | CASTRSNNEKLFF | TGTGCCAGCACCCGGTCCAATAATGAAAAACTGTTTTTT
TRBJ1-2 | TRBD1 | NA | TRBV10-2 | CASSATGDYGYTF | TGCGCCAGCAGCGCAACAGGGGACTATGGCTACACCTTC
TRBJ1-5 | NA | NA | TRBV6-5 | CASSPRWANQPQHF | TGTGCCAGCAGCCCTAGGTGGGCAAATCAGCCCCAGCATTTT
TRBJ1-2 | NA | NA | TRBV7-2 | CASSFRDPFYGYTF | TGTGCCAGCAGCTTCAGGGACCCCTTCTATGGCTACACCTTC
TRBJ1-5 | NA | NA | TRBV28 | CASSPYSNQPQHF | TGTGCCAGCAGTCCGTATAGCAATCAGCCCCAGCATTTT
TRBJ2-2 | TRBD2 | once | TRBV7-3 | CASSLISGGNTGELFF | TGTGCCAGCAGCTTAATTAGCGGGGGTAACACCGGGGAGCTGTTTTTT
TRBJ2-7 | TRBD1 | few | TRBV7-2 | CASRPRTGGSYEQYF | TGTGCCAGCAGGCCCCGGACAGGGGGGTCCTACGAGCAGTACTTC
TRBJ1-1 | TRBD1 | NA | TRBV29-1 | CSAATGKNTEAFF | TGCAGCGCCGCGACAGGGAAAAACACTGAAGCTTTCTTT
TRBJ2-7 | NA | NA | TRBV6-5 | CASSWGYEQYF | TGTGCCAGCAGTTGGGGCTACGAGCAGTACTTC
TRBJ2-5 | TRBD1 | NA | TRBV19 | CASSIQGVGETQYF | TGTGCCAGTAGTATTCAGGGGGTTGGAGAGACCCAGTACTTC
TRBJ2-7 | TRBD1 | NA | TRBV6-1 | CASSETGTYEQYF | TGTGCCAGCAGTGAGACAGGGACCTACGAGCAGTACTTC
TRBJ1-2 | NA | NA | TRBV19 | CASSREPSDYTF | TGTGCCAGTAGTAGGGAACCAAGTGACTACACCTTC
TRBJ1-5 | TRBD1 | NA | TRBV5-8 | CASSSGQGPYNQPQHF | TGTGCCAGCAGCAGTGGACAGGGGCCCTACAATCAGCCCCAGCATTTT
TRBJ2-5 | NA | NA | TRBV5-6 | CASRRSDWDQETQYF | TGTGCCAGCAGGCGCTCGGACTGGGATCAAGAGACCCAGTACTTC
TRBJ2-7 | TRBD1 | NA | TRBV28 | CASSFGQGSSYEQYF | TGTGCCAGCAGTTTTGGACAGGGAAGCTCCTACGAGCAGTACTTC
TRBJ1-5 | NA | NA | TRBV7-6 | CASSFGPLGASNQPQHF | TGTGCCAGCAGCTTCGGGCCCTTAGGGGCTAGCAATCAGCCCCAGCATTTT
TRBJ2-2 | NA | NA | TRBV27 | CASSFEINTGELFF | TGTGCCAGCAGTTTCGAGATAAACACCGGGGAGCTGTTTTTT
TRBJ2-7 | TRBD2 | NA | TRBV9 | CASSVGLAGDYEQYF | TGTGCCAGCAGCGTGGGACTAGCGGGGGATTACGAGCAGTACTTC
TRBJ2-1 | NA | NA | TRBV10-3 | CAISLSEDEQFF | TGTGCCATCAGCCTTAGTGAGGATGAGCAGTTCTTC
TRBJ2-7 | NA | NA | TRBV27 | CASSLRSGTMNYEQYF | TGTGCCAGCAGTTTGAGGTCCGGGACAATGAACTACGAGCAGTACTTC
TRBJ1-2 | NA | NA | TRBV7-9 | CASSLRAADYGYTF | TGTGCCAGCAGCTTAAGGGCGGCGGACTATGGCTACACCTTC
TRBJ2-7 | NA | NA | TRBV28 | CASSAPGGSSYEQYF | TGTGCCAGCAGTGCCCCGGGCGGGTCCTCCTACGAGCAGTACTTC
TRBJ2-7 | TRBD2 | NA | TRBV18 | CASSPLGTSEQYF | TGTGCCAGCTCACCACTCGGGACTAGCGAGCAGTACTTC
TRBJ2-5 | NA | NA | TRBV11-1 | CASSLDTGRSETQYF | TGTGCCAGCAGCTTAGACACAGGGAGGAGTGAGACCCAGTACTTC
TRBJ1-5 | NA | NA | TRBV5-1 | CASSLLGGSNQPQHF | TGCGCCAGCAGCCTTTTGGGGGGTAGCAATCAGCCCCAGCATTTT
TRBJ1-2 | TRBD1 | NA | TRBV5-1 | CASSLAVGTVYGYTF | TGCGCCAGCAGCTTGGCCGTCGGGACAGTCTATGGCTACACCTTC
TRBJ1-1 | NA | NA | TRBV7-6 | CASSHPSLGAFF | TGTGCCAGCAGCCACCCCTCTTTGGGAGCTTTCTTT
TRBJ2-7 | NA | NA | TRBV12-5 | CARGTGTEHYEQYF | TGTGCTAGGGGAACCGGGACGGAACATTACGAGCAGTACTTC
TRBJ1-2 | NA | NA | TRBV6-4 | CASSDSIGGRNYGYTF | TGTGCCAGCAGTGACTCGATAGGGGGGAGAAACTATGGCTACACCTTC
TRBJ2-5 | NA | NA | TRBV6-6 | CASSYSNREETQYF | TGTGCCAGCAGTTACTCGAACAGGGAAGAGACCCAGTACTTC
TRBJ1-5 | NA | once | TRBV6-1 | CASSEVGGIFQPQHF | TGTGCCAGCAGTGAAGTTGGGGGGATCTTCCAGCCCCAGCATTTT
TRBJ2-7 | NA | NA | TRBV7-8 | CASSLAFEQYF | TGTGCCAGCAGCTTAGCCTTTGAGCAGTACTTC
TRBJ2-1 | TRBD1 | once | TRBV2 | CASSPDRGQQFF | TGTGCCAGCAGTCCAGACAGGGGACAGCAGTTCTTC